Shown below are 21 T cell receptor beta chains from a single sample sequenced in a study of T cells in Graves' hyperthyroidism and ophthalmopathy. RNA transcripts provided the source from which TCR beta CDR3 regions were amplified. The HTBI primer set was used in a first-round RT-PCR of the TCR CDR3. TCRdb analysed the multiplex PCR reads with MiXCR anew, one entry per CDR3 protein. The sample yields fewer than 650,000 distinct CDR3 sequences, 14% seen once. The specimen was blood. The source of these receptors is a woman between 40 and 50 years old with Graves' hyperthyroidism.

In DNA form, the CDR3 reads TGCAGTGCTATAGGGGAACAATATGGCTACACCTTC. Its protein product is CSAIGEQYGYTF. The V call is TRBV20-1, the J call TRBJ1-2; D may be TRBD1 (5 bases). Looked up from germline, CDR1 is DFQATT and CDR2 is SNEGSKA (reference sequence). The CDR3 loop spans 12 amino acids. V was clipped by 4 bases and J by 5 bases, with 11 bases between them.

This clonotype has ten or more counts. DNA of the CDR3: TGTGCCAGCACCATGGAAGGGGGAAGGATAAGAGGCTACGAGCAGTACTTC. Protein sequence: CASTMEGGRIRGYEQYF. The V call is TRBV6-2 or TRBV6-3, the J call TRBJ2-7, with D perhaps matching TRBD1 (6 bases). This CDR3 region has 17 residues. Germline V CDR1 and CDR2: MNHEY, SVGEGT. V lost 7 bases and J lost 3, with 25 bases in between.

This clonotype was seen repeatedly, ten times or more. The chain employs TRBV18 and TRBJ2-5, with D perhaps given as TRBD1 or TRBD2 (5 bases each). V lost 3 bases and J lost 5, with 10 bases in between. CDR3 length: 13 residues. Per germline, CDR1 KGHSH and CDR2 LQKENI. This CDR3 is CASSPQGEETQYF. The DNA for the CDR3 is TGTGCCAGCTCACCGCAGGGAGAGGAGACCCAGTACTTC.

The chain is built from TRBV12-3 or TRBV12-4 and TRBJ1-2; unclear D gene. The CDR3 has 12 residues. Between the trimmed V and J ends, which lost 7 bases and 4 bases, there was a span of 10 bases. CDR3 protein: CASTLGSYGYTF. Here the CDR3 DNA reads TGTGCCAGCACCTTAGGCTCCTATGGCTACACCTTC.

This clonotype was detected ten times or more. V is TRBV5-5 and J is TRBJ1-1, with no clear D. CDR1 and CDR2 (germline): SGHKS, YYEKEE (reference sequence). CDR3 size: 17 residues. Trimming stripped 3 bases from V and 0 bases from J, with 18 bases between. CDR3 sequence: CASSSTPKMLMNTEAFF. The CDR3 DNA reads TGTGCCAGCAGCTCGACCCCTAAGATGCTCATGAACACTGAAGCTTTCTTT.

This clonotype was recorded many times. The V and J genes are TRBV3-1 and TRBJ1-5; D uncertain. CDR1 is LGHDT and CDR2 is YNNKEL in the germline V gene (reference sequence). Trimming pared 0 bases from V and 7 bases from J, leaving 16 bases between. The CDR3 has 16 amino acids. CDR3 DNA sequence: TGTGCCAGCAGCCAAGATTTAAAGCCGGGGAGGCAGCCCCAGCATTTT. The encoded protein is CASSQDLKPGRQPQHF. Looking up the rest from reference TRBV3-1 and TRBJ1-5 gives the full variable domain: DTAVSQTPKYLVTQMGNDKSIKCEQNLGHDTMYWYKQDSKKFLKIMFSYNNKELIINETVPNRFSPKSPDKAHLNLHINSLELGDSAVYFCASSQDLKPGRQPQHFGDGTRLSIL.

This clonotype was counted at least ten times. V is TRBV5-6 and J is TRBJ2-1; 12 bases match TRBD2. V was pared by 3 bases and J by 4 bases, with 8 bases of the junction left unmatched. Germline-derived CDR1 and CDR2 are SGHDT and YYEEEE. The CDR3 length is 17 residues. The CDR3 DNA reads TGTGCCAGCAGCTCTCGCCGACTAGCGGGAGATTACAATGAGCAGTTCTTC. Amino acid sequence: CASSSRRLAGDYNEQFF. Full variable domain (remainder filled in from reference TRBV5-6 and TRBJ2-1): DAGVTQSPTHLIKTRGQQVTLRCSPKSGHDTVSWYQQALGQGPQFIFQYYEEEERQRGNFPDRFSGHQFPNYSSELNVNALLLGDSALYLCASSSRRLAGDYNEQFFGPGTRLTVL.

This clonotype was seen ten or more times. The chain employs TRBV7-9 and TRBJ1-2; 7 bases are a match to TRBD1. Germline CDR1 and CDR2: SEHNR and FQNEAQ (reference sequence). J was trimmed by 4 bases and V by 5 bases; bases with no gene match: 4. This CDR3 has 13 residues. The CDR3 nucleotides read TGTGCCAGCAGCCCCGGGACAGTCTATGGCTACACCTTC. Residues: CASSPGTVYGYTF.

This clonotype has at least ten counts. The J gene is TRBJ1-5, the V gene TRBV6-1; D remains ambiguous. The CDR3 runs 14 residues. Between the trimmed V and J ends, which lost 5 bases and 0 bases, there was a span of 8 bases. CDR1 is MNHNS and CDR2 is SASEGT in the germline V gene. The CDR3 DNA follows: TGTGCCAGCAGTCCGACTTATAGCAATCAGCCCCAGCATTTT. It encodes CASSPTYSNQPQHF.

This clonotype was recorded many times. This chain links TRBV5-6 with TRBJ1-2; 7 positions match TRBD1. The germline gives CDR1 SGHDT, CDR2 YYEEEE. The junction had 12 bases not matched to a gene; V was cut back by 0 bases and J by 7 bases. The CDR3 loop spans 16 amino acids. The CDR3 region is CASSLAMNGDSPGYTF. CDR3 coding DNA: TGTGCCAGCAGCTTGGCCATGAATGGGGACAGTCCTGGCTACACCTTC.

The chain couples TRBV20-1 to TRBJ1-3; D is uncertain. Trimming took 1 base from V and 6 from J, leaving 7 bases between them. The CDR3 spans 12 residues. The germline CDR1 and CDR2 sequences are DFQATT and SNEGSKA (reference sequence). The CDR3 DNA follows: TGCAGTGCTAGAGGCAGCTTAAACACCATATATTTT. Its translation is CSARGSLNTIYF.

At least ten counts were recorded for this clonotype. V is TRBV28 and J is TRBJ2-1, with D unclear. The CDR3 extends over 16 amino acids. The ends were cut back, 5 bases at V and 6 bases at J, with 20 bases in the middle. The germline V gene encodes CDR1 MDHEN and CDR2 SYDVKM. The CDR3 reads CASSAPGLHGFNEQFF. The CDR3 DNA is TGTGCCAGCAGTGCACCAGGCCTCCACGGGTTCAATGAGCAGTTCTTC.

This clonotype was recorded many times. The chain links TRBV3-1 to TRBJ2-2; 7 bases are a match to TRBD1. The germline V gene encodes CDR1 LGHDT and CDR2 YNNKEL (reference sequence). After removal of 0 bases from V and 0 bases from J, the junction contained 4 bases not matched to a gene. There are 17 residues in the CDR3. The CDR3 region is CASSQDLGTANTGELFF. In DNA, the CDR3 is TGTGCCAGCAGCCAAGACCTCGGGACAGCGAACACCGGGGAGCTGTTTTTT.

This chain joins TRBV4-1 and TRBJ2-7, with 9 bases that match TRBD2. Germline CDR1 reads MGHRA; CDR2 reads YSYEKL. The CDR3 has 16 amino acids. The junction had 5 bases not matched to a gene; V was cut back by 1 base and J by 1 base. The DNA for the CDR3 is TGCGCCAGCAGCCAAGTTGCTCTAGCGGGGTCCTACGAGCAGTACTTC. Translated, it gives CASSQVALAGSYEQYF.

This clonotype occurred many times. The chain joins TRBV20-1 to TRBJ1-1; 7 bases map to TRBD1. The CDR3 is made up of 14 amino acids. Germline loops: CDR1 DFQATT, CDR2 SNEGSKA (reference sequence). CDR3 bases: TGCAGCGCAAAATGGGACAGCTCAAACACTGAAGCTTTCTTT. Translation gives CSAKWDSSNTEAFF.

The chain couples TRBV6-1 to TRBJ2-5, with a weak D call TRBD1 (6 bases). Germline V CDR1 and CDR2: MNHNS, SASEGT. CDR3 length equals 14 residues. Trimming cost V 10 bases and J 5 bases, with 20 bases left between them. The CDR3 region is CATSRLTGGETQYF. CDR3 coding DNA: TGTGCCACCTCGCGACTGACAGGAGGCGAGACCCAGTACTTC.

V and J are TRBV28 and TRBJ1-2, with 10 bases identical to TRBD1. With 6 bases clipped from V and 4 bases from J, the junction kept 8 bases outside the gene matches. Germline V gene sequence: CDR1 MDHEN, CDR2 SYDVKM. The CDR3 consists of 15 residues. CDR3 region: CASRSTGTGVYGYTF. CDR3 DNA: TGTGCCAGCAGATCCACCGGGACAGGGGTCTATGGCTACACCTTC.

This chain connects TRBV28 to TRBJ2-3; D is tentatively TRBD1 or TRBD2 (5 bases each). The CDR3 spans 14 residues. Trimming cost V 6 bases and J 2 bases, with 12 bases left between them. Germline V CDR1 and CDR2: MDHEN, SYDVKM. CDR3 bases: TGTGCCAGCAGATCCGGGACGGCCACAGATACGCAGTATTTT. Translation: CASRSGTATDTQYF.

Many counts were recorded for this clonotype. The chain is built from TRBV5-1 and TRBJ2-3; the match to TRBD2 covers 7 bases. The CDR3 consists of 14 residues. Looked up from germline, CDR1 is SGHRS and CDR2 is YFSETQ. V shed 6 bases and J 5 bases; nucleotides not matched to a gene: 9. Here the CDR3 DNA reads TGCGCCAGCACGCCTCTGGCGGGGGTAGATACGCAGTATTTT. The encoded protein is CASTPLAGVDTQYF.

Only a few counts were recorded for this clonotype. The V call is TRBV29-1, the J call TRBJ1-2, with D hard to call. With 1 base removed from V and 4 bases from J, the gap between germline ends came to 10 bases. Germline V CDR1 and CDR2: SQVTM, ANQGSEA. The CDR3 extends over 13 amino acids. The CDR3 DNA reads TGCAGCGTTGAAGCAGGCTCTGCCTATGGCTACACCTTC. Residues: CSVEAGSAYGYTF.

This rearrangement joins TRBV10-3 to TRBJ2-5; the D gene is possibly TRBD1 (5 bases). Germline values: CDR1 ENHRY, CDR2 SYGVKD. This CDR3 is 15 amino acids long. V was trimmed by 3 bases and J by 0 bases, leaving 11 bases between them. The CDR3 DNA follows: TGTGCCATCAGTGATCGGGCCAGGGACCAAGAGACCCAGTACTTC. Its translation is CAISDRARDQETQYF.